Each of the 31 T cell receptor beta chains below was sequenced from the same sample in a study of blood T cell repertoires in COVID-19. Sequenced by immunoSEQ multiplex PCR; TCRdb stores in-frame clones only, minus some. The sample records 150,000 or so clones, about 90% being singletons. The sequencing input was peripheral blood. All receptors come from a woman in her sixties with acute or convalescent COVID-19.

The chain carries TRBV11-2 and TRBJ1-5; D remains unclear. Germline assignment: CDR1 SGHAT and CDR2 FQNNGV. The CDR3 runs 13 residues. V lost 3 bases and J 7 bases, leaving 10 bases between the germline ends. The CDR3 sequence is CASSLTPGQPQHF. The CDR3 DNA reads as TGTGCCAGCAGCTTGACCCCAGGACAGCCCCAGCATTTT.

The CDR3 nucleotides read TGTGCCAGCAGCACCTGGGACAGGGTCCAGCATTTT. It specifies CASSTWDRVQHF. This chain uses TRBV11-2 with TRBJ1-5, with 9 bases that match TRBD1. In germline, CDR1 is SGHAT, CDR2 FQNNGV. CDR3 length: 12 residues. J gave up 12 bases and V 5 bases, and 5 bases lay outside the gene matches.

V gene TRBV28 combines with J gene TRBJ2-7; a possible D gene is TRBD2 (6 bases). The CDR3 sequence is 14 residues long. Germline CDR1 is MDHEN and CDR2 is SYDVKM. V lost 3 bases, J lost 2 bases, and 11 bases lay in between. CDR3 in amino acids: CASSFSSATYEQYF. The CDR3 region has the DNA TGTGCCAGCAGTTTCTCTAGCGCTACCTACGAGCAGTACTTC.

The chain is built from TRBV7-2 and TRBJ2-1; 8 nucleotides match TRBD2. CDR1 is SGHTA, CDR2 FQGNSA, per germline. Germline trimming cut 3 bases from V and 5 bases from J; bases unmatched to any gene: 6. CDR3 length: 15 amino acids. The CDR3, as DNA: TGTGCCAGCAGCTTGAACGGGGGGGAAGACAATGAGCAGTTCTTC. Translating gives CASSLNGGEDNEQFF.

The chain carries TRBV9 and TRBJ1-2; D may be TRBD1 (5 bases). CDR1 SGDLS and CDR2 YYNGEE come from the germline V gene. V was pared by 0 bases and J by 8 bases, with 14 bases between. The CDR3 is 14 residues long. CDR3 nucleotide sequence: TGTGCCAGCAGCGTAGACGGCAGGGCAGAAGGCTACACCTTC. Its translation is CASSVDGRAEGYTF.

The V call is TRBV11-2, the J call TRBJ2-7; 7 bases match TRBD2. V lost 5 bases, J lost 5 bases, and 15 bases stayed unmatched. Looked up from germline, CDR1 is SGHAT and CDR2 is FQNNGV. The CDR3 is made up of 16 amino acids. The CDR3 DNA sequence: TGTGCCAGCAGCCAGCGAGCGGGACCGCTTTCCCACGAGCAGTACTTC. It is translated as CASSQRAGPLSHEQYF.

This sequence joins TRBV5-1 and TRBJ2-3, with 8 bases lining up with TRBD1. Germline trimming cut 4 bases from V and 4 bases from J; bases unmatched to any gene: 8. Germline V gene sequence: CDR1 SGHRS, CDR2 YFSETQ. The CDR3 has 15 amino acids. The CDR3 nucleotides read TGCGCCAGCAGCCCCACATGGACAGGGTCAGATACGCAGTATTTT. Translating it yields CASSPTWTGSDTQYF.

CDR3 sequence reads: CASSYSGTPNTEAFF. The CDR3 DNA is TGTGCCAGCAGTTACTCGGGGACACCGAACACTGAAGCTTTCTTT. The chain recombines TRBV6-5 with TRBJ1-1; D possibly corresponds to TRBD1 (6 bases). V dropped 0 bases and J dropped 1 base, with 9 bases sitting between them. Germline V CDR1 and CDR2: MNHEY, SVGAGI. This CDR3 comprises 15 residues.

V and J are TRBV5-1 and TRBJ2-7, with 10 bases matching TRBD2. Germline-derived CDR1 and CDR2 are SGHRS and YFSETQ. The CDR3 totals 15 residues. The V and J ends lost 3 bases and 0 bases, in that order; junction bases with no gene match: 3. CDR3 amino acids: CASSSLAGGSYEQYF. CDR3 bases: TGCGCCAGCAGCTCGTTAGCGGGGGGCTCCTACGAGCAGTACTTC.

The chain has TRBV27 and TRBJ2-1; TRBD2 matches 8 bases. This CDR3 spans 18 amino acids. CDR1 and CDR2 (germline): MNHEY, SMNVEV (reference sequence). The ends lost 4 bases at V and 3 bases at J; junction bases unmatched: 14. Written as DNA, the CDR3 is TGTGCCAGCAGTTCAACCCTAGCCGGGGGGGATTTCTACAATGAGCAGTTCTTC. It is translated as CASSSTLAGGDFYNEQFF.

This clone was picked up a small number of times. V gene TRBV9 combines with J gene TRBJ1-5; D is uncertain. The germline gives CDR1 SGDLS, CDR2 YYNGEE. The CDR3 runs 15 residues. With 0 bases removed from V and 0 bases from J, the gap between germline ends came to 7 bases. CDR3: CASSVGEISNQPQHF. In nucleotides, the CDR3 is TGTGCCAGCAGCGTAGGGGAGATTAGCAATCAGCCCCAGCATTTT.

This sequence joins TRBV19 and TRBJ1-2, with 12 positions matching TRBD1. CDR1 LNHDA and CDR2 SQIVND come from the germline V gene (reference sequence). The CDR3 sequence is 19 residues long. V was pared by 3 bases and J by 2 bases, with 13 bases of the junction left unmatched. The CDR3 loop is CASSMAWGQGASSNYGYTF. The DNA of the CDR3 is TGTGCCAGTAGTATGGCTTGGGGACAGGGGGCCTCCTCCAACTATGGCTACACCTTC.

The chain couples TRBV14 to TRBJ2-1; D may be TRBD1 (6 bases). V lost 1 base to trimming and J lost 6 bases, with 13 bases between them. Germline loops: CDR1 SGHDN, CDR2 FVKESK. This CDR3 has 15 residues. The CDR3 DNA follows: TGTGCCAGCAGCCAAGTCCAGGGGCTGGTCAATGAGCAGTTCTTC. This gives the protein CASSQVQGLVNEQFF.

The rearrangement joins TRBV6-2 or TRBV6-3 to TRBJ1-1; tentatively, D is TRBD1 (5 bases). In germline, CDR1 is MNHEY, CDR2 SVGEGT. V shed 2 bases and J shed 8 bases, with 6 bases lying between them. The CDR3 loop spans 11 amino acids. The CDR3 DNA reads TGTGCCAGCAGTTACAACAGGGAAGCTTTCTTT. Protein product: CASSYNREAFF.

The chain links TRBV5-8 to TRBJ1-1; 7 bases match TRBD1. The CDR3 runs to 12 residues. Germline lookup yields CDR1 SGHTS and CDR2 YDEGEE. J lost 8 bases, V lost 5 bases, and 6 bases had no gene match. CDR3 sequence reads: CASRFRDREAFF. The CDR3 bases are TGTGCCAGCAGATTCAGGGACAGAGAAGCTTTCTTT.

This clone was recorded a few times. The chain joins TRBV10-3 to TRBJ1-1, with D maybe TRBD1 (5 bases). This CDR3 has 14 residues. Germline values: CDR1 ENHRY, CDR2 SYGVKD. Trimming removed 3 bases at V and 1 base at J, with 9 bases between. CDR3 sequence (DNA): TGTGCCATCAGTGATGGCCAGGGGAACACTGAAGCTTTCTTT. It specifies CAISDGQGNTEAFF.

V and J are TRBV4-3 and TRBJ2-3, with D possibly TRBD2 on 6 matching bases. Trimming removed 1 base at V and 1 base at J, with 9 bases between. In germline, CDR1 is LGHNA, CDR2 YSLEER. This CDR3 is 15 amino acids long. The CDR3 DNA is TGCGCCAGCAGCCAAGGCTGGGGGGGCACAGATACGCAGTATTTT. This gives the protein CASSQGWGGTDTQYF.

This clone was seen just once. The chain couples TRBV30 to TRBJ2-5, with a tentative D call TRBD1 (6 bases). The V gene's germline CDR1 is GTSNPN and CDR2 SVGIG (reference sequence). The CDR3 consists of 13 residues. V lost 5 bases and J lost 3, with 13 bases in between. The CDR3 DNA follows: TGTGCCTGGTGCTTAACAGGGAAAGAGACCCAGTACTTC. It yields the protein CAWCLTGKETQYF.

The J gene is TRBJ1-4, the V gene TRBV7-8; no clear D. The length of the CDR3 is 16 residues. Germline loops: CDR1 SGHVS, CDR2 FQNEAQ. The ends were cut back, 5 bases at V and 3 bases at J, with 16 bases in the middle. The CDR3 DNA sequence: TGTGCCAGCAGCCTCGCCAGGTTCGCTTCTAATGAAAAACTGTTTTTT. This codes for CASSLARFASNEKLFF.

This chain connects TRBV7-8 to TRBJ1-5, with 7 bases lining up with TRBD1. The CDR3 spans 17 residues. Looked up from germline, CDR1 is SGHVS and CDR2 is FQNEAQ. The junction had 7 bases not matched to a gene; V was cut back by 2 bases and J by 0 bases. This chain's CDR3 is CASSLLPKGASNQPQHF. CDR3 nucleotide sequence: TGTGCCAGCAGCTTACTCCCCAAGGGGGCTAGCAATCAGCCCCAGCATTTT.

The rearrangement links TRBV2 to TRBJ2-2, with TRBD1 matching 9 bases. This CDR3 spans 15 amino acids. J lost 7 bases, V lost 7 bases, and 10 bases had no gene match. Germline-derived CDR1 and CDR2 are SNHLY and FYNNEI. The DNA for the CDR3 is TGTGCCAGCAAACCCGGGACAGGGTCGGGCGGGGAGCTGTTTTTT. It yields the protein CASKPGTGSGGELFF.

The chain employs TRBV5-4 and TRBJ1-5; 8 positions match TRBD1. The CDR3 sequence is 16 residues long. Germline V CDR1 and CDR2: SGHNT, YYREEE (reference sequence). Losses at the gene ends were 4 bases for V and 3 bases for J; bases not matched to a gene: 9. CDR3 nucleotides: TGTGCCAGCAGCATGGGGGGACAGGCTTTCAATCAGCCCCAGCATTTT. The encoded protein is CASSMGGQAFNQPQHF.

The rearrangement uses TRBV11-2 and TRBJ2-7; possible D gene TRBD2, 6 bases. The CDR3 loop spans 13 amino acids. V dropped 5 bases and J dropped 7 bases, with 15 bases sitting between them. The germline CDR1 and CDR2 sequences are SGHAT and FQNNGV. Here the CDR3 reads CASSHGEAREQYF. The CDR3 nucleotides are TGTGCCAGCAGCCACGGGGAGGCGAGGGAGCAGTACTTC.

This clone was seen once. The J gene is TRBJ2-5, the V gene TRBV5-1, with 8 bases that match TRBD2. The germline V gene encodes CDR1 SGHRS and CDR2 YFSETQ. There are 16 residues in the CDR3. Losses at the gene ends were 0 bases for V and 3 bases for J; bases not matched to a gene: 7. The CDR3 DNA follows: TGCGCCAGCAGCTTGGCCCCGGGGGGGCCCGAAGAGACCCAGTACTTC. Translated, it gives CASSLAPGGPEETQYF.

The chain joins TRBV7-6 to TRBJ1-1; 8 bases line up with TRBD1. V was pared by 4 bases and J by 5 bases, with 15 bases of the junction left unmatched. The germline gives CDR1 SGHVS, CDR2 FNYEAQ. This CDR3 has 17 residues. The CDR3 protein is CASSSVQPGQGWTEAFF. The CDR3 DNA reads as TGTGCCAGCAGCTCCGTGCAACCAGGACAGGGTTGGACTGAAGCTTTCTTT.

V is TRBV5-6 and J is TRBJ2-2; 7 bases align to TRBD1. V trimming: 0 bases; J trimming: 5 bases; junction bases outside the gene matches: 1. CDR3 size: 14 residues. Germline CDR1 reads SGHDT; CDR2 reads YYEEEE. CDR3 region: CASSLVQGTGELFF. CDR3 sequence (DNA): TGTGCCAGCAGCTTGGTACAGGGGACCGGGGAGCTGTTTTTT.

The V and J genes are TRBV12-3 or TRBV12-4 and TRBJ2-1; D not resolved. This CDR3 is built from 12 residues. Trimming pared 6 bases from V and 4 bases from J, leaving 7 bases between. CDR3 sequence reads: CASSNTYNEQFF. The CDR3, as DNA: TGTGCCAGCAGCAACACATACAATGAGCAGTTCTTC.

A remark on this clone: Compared with germline, one end of the junction differs, possibly owing to a read error. The V call is TRBV7-7, the J call TRBJ2-2, with TRBD2 matching over 10 bases. The CDR3 extends over 17 amino acids. CDR1 is SSHAT and CDR2 is FNYEAQ in the germline V gene (reference sequence). The CDR3 protein is CASSPLAGGPNTGELFF. The CDR3, as DNA: TGTGCTAGCAGCCCCTTAGCGGGGGGCCCGAACACCGGGGAGCTGTTTTTT.

The chain uses TRBV29-1 and TRBJ1-2; TRBD1 is a possible D gene (6 bases). The germline gives CDR1 SQVTM, CDR2 ANQGSEA. V lost 6 bases and J lost 6, with 17 bases in between. This CDR3 is built from 13 residues. The CDR3 sequence: CSVDLTSGDGYTF. CDR3 nucleotide sequence: TGCAGCGTCGATTTAACTTCAGGGGATGGCTACACCTTC.

The chain links TRBV19 to TRBJ1-1; D uncertain. Trimming took off 6 bases at V and 4 bases at J, with 6 bases between the two ends. Looked up from germline, CDR1 is LNHDA and CDR2 is SQIVND (reference sequence). The CDR3 is 11 amino acids. CDR3 amino acids: CASRKPTEAFF. CDR3 nucleotides: TGTGCCAGTAGAAAGCCCACTGAAGCTTTCTTT.

This chain joins TRBV18 and TRBJ1-2; 11 positions match TRBD1. V lost 2 bases and J lost 8; bases outside the gene matches: 7. Germline CDR1 reads KGHSH; CDR2 reads LQKENI. The CDR3 has 15 residues. This CDR3 reads CASSPGGQGARGYTF. As DNA, the CDR3 is TGTGCCAGCTCACCAGGAGGACAGGGGGCGCGGGGCTACACCTTC.